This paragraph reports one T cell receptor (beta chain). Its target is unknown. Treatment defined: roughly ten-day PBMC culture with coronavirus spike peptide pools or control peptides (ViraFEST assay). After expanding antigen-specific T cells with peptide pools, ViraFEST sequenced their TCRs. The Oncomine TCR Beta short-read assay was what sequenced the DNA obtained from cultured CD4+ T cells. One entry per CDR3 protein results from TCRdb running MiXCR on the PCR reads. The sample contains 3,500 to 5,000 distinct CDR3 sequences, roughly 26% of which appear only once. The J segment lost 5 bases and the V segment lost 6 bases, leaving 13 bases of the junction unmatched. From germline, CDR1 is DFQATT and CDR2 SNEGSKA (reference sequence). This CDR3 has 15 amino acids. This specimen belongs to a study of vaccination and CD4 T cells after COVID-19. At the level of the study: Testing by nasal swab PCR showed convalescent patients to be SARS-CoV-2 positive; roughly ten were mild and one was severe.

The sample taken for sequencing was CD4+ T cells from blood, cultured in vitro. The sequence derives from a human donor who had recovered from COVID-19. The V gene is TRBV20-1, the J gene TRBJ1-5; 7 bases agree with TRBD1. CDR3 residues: CSAGDPRQGDQPQHF. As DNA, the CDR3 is TGCAGTGCGGGGGACCCCCGACAGGGCGATCAGCCCCAGCATTTT.